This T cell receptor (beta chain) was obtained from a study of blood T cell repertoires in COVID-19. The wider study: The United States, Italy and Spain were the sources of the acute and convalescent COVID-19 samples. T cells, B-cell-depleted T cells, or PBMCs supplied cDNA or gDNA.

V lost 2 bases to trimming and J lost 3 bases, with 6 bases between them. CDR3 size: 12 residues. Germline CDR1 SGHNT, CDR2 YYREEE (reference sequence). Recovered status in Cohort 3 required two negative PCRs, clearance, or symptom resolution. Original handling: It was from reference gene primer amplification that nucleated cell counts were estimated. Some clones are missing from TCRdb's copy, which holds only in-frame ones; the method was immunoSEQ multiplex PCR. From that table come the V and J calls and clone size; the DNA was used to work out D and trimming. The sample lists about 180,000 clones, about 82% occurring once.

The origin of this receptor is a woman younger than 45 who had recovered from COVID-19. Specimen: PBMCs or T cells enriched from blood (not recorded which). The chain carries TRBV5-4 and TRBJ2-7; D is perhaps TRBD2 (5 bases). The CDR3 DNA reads TGTGCCAGCAGCTTTGACTACTACGAGCAGTACTTC. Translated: CASSFDYYEQYF.